These 11 T cell receptor beta chains share one sample of origin, sequenced in a study of cytomegalovirus exposure and HLA in healthy donors. PCR used 60 Vbeta primers and 13 Jbeta primers. Assay used: immunoSEQ multiplex PCR; TCRdb lists only in-frame clones, some missing. The sample contains some 150,000 clones, 65% to 85% of which appear only once. Source material: PBMCs. The origin of the receptors is a man aged 25-45 years in good health and CMV-seronegative.

V gene TRBV19 combines with J gene TRBJ2-5, with D possibly matching TRBD1 (6 bases). The CDR3 is 15 amino acids. The V end was cut by 3 bases, the J end by 1 base, with 12 bases between. CDR1 is LNHDA, CDR2 SQIVND, per germline (reference sequence). CDR3 DNA sequence: TGTGCCAGTAGTATCCCCAGGGGTAGCCAAGAGACCCAGTACTTC. Protein product: CASSIPRGSQETQYF.

This clone has only a few counts. The chain is built from TRBV5-4 and TRBJ2-3, with 7 bases fitting TRBD1. Germline loops: CDR1 SGHNT, CDR2 YYREEE (reference sequence). The CDR3 runs 14 residues. With 4 bases clipped from V and 3 bases from J, the junction kept 5 bases outside the gene matches. CDR3 bases: TGTGCCAGCAGCCTACCACAGGGGACAGATACGCAGTATTTT. Protein: CASSLPQGTDTQYF.

The chain has TRBV10-2 and TRBJ2-2; a weak D match, TRBD2 (7 bases). This CDR3 region has 13 residues. Trimming took off 6 bases at V and 6 bases at J, with 11 bases between the two ends. In germline, CDR1 is WSHSY, CDR2 SAAADI. This chain's CDR3 is CASRQGGSGELFF. The CDR3 DNA sequence: TGCGCCAGCAGACAGGGAGGGTCCGGGGAGCTGTTTTTT.

V is TRBV6-5 and J is TRBJ1-5, with unresolved D. CDR1 is MNHEY and CDR2 is SVGAGI in the germline V gene. The length of the CDR3 is 15 residues. Trimming stripped 6 bases from V and 0 bases from J, with 12 bases between. CDR3 loop: CASRGVSNSNQPQHF. In DNA form, the CDR3 reads TGTGCCAGCAGGGGCGTCAGTAATAGCAATCAGCCCCAGCATTTT.

The DNA of the CDR3 is TGTGCCAGCAGTTACTCGAGTCTGGGGGCCACAGATACGCAGTATTTT. It encodes CASSYSSLGATDTQYF. V usage is TRBV6-6 and J usage is TRBJ2-3; weak D call: TRBD1 (6 bases). CDR3 length equals 16 residues. CDR1 MNHNY and CDR2 SVGAGI come from the germline V gene (reference sequence). Trimming removed 0 bases at V and 2 bases at J, with 12 bases between.

The chain couples TRBV5-1 to TRBJ2-7; 7 bases fit TRBD1. After removal of 3 bases from V and 4 bases from J, the junction contained 13 bases not matched to a gene. CDR1 and CDR2 from the germline V gene are SGHRS and YFSETQ. This CDR3 has 16 amino acids. The DNA for the CDR3 is TGCGCCAGCAGCTCCTCAAGGGGGAAGGGGGCATACGAGCAGTACTTC. Encoded protein: CASSSSRGKGAYEQYF. Using reference TRBV5-1 and TRBJ2-7 for the parts outside the CDR3, the full variable domain is KAGVTQTPRYLIKTRGQQVTLSCSPISGHRSVSWYQQTPGQGLQFLFEYFSETQRNKGNFPGRFSGRQFSNSRSEMNVSTLELGDSALYLCASSSSRGKGAYEQYFGPGTRLTVT.

This clone occurred a few times. This chain connects TRBV5-4 to TRBJ2-7; possible D gene TRBD1, 6 bases. The germline V gene has CDR1 SGHNT and CDR2 YYREEE (reference sequence). The V and J ends lost 4 bases and 3 bases respectively, with 17 bases between them. There are 15 residues in the CDR3. The CDR3 DNA follows: TGTGCCAGCAGCCCGGGCACCGACAGGAACTACGAGCAGTACTTC. It is translated as CASSPGTDRNYEQYF.

The chain couples TRBV7-2 to TRBJ1-5; perhaps TRBD1 as D (5 bases). V lost 6 bases, J lost 1 base, and 7 bases lay in between. Germline assignment: CDR1 SGHTA and CDR2 FQGNSA. The CDR3 consists of 13 residues. The DNA for the CDR3 is TGTGCCAGCAGACGGGGGAGCAATCAGCCCCAGCATTTT. It encodes CASRRGSNQPQHF.

CDR3 amino acids: CASSQDYGGGVEQFF. As DNA, the CDR3 is TGTGCCAGCAGCCAAGATTATGGTGGAGGGGTAGAGCAGTTCTTC. The chain couples TRBV4-2 to TRBJ2-1; D is perhaps TRBD2 (6 bases). CDR1 is LGHNA, CDR2 YNFKEQ, per germline. This CDR3 is 15 amino acids long. Trimming removed 0 bases from V and 10 bases from J, with 16 bases in between.

The J gene is TRBJ2-1, the V gene TRBV6-5; 12 nucleotides match TRBD2. V shed 6 bases, J shed 6 bases, and the junction held 6 bases outside the gene matches. Germline CDR1 and CDR2: MNHEY and SVGAGI. The CDR3 runs to 15 residues. CDR3: CASSLTSGGSNEQFF. In DNA, the CDR3 is TGTGCCAGCAGCCTAACTAGCGGGGGGAGCAATGAGCAGTTCTTC.

This clone was found a few times. This rearrangement joins TRBV28 to TRBJ2-5, with 7 bases lining up with TRBD1. The J segment lost 1 base and the V segment lost 5 bases, leaving 4 bases of the junction unmatched. CDR3 length equals 14 residues. CDR1 is MDHEN and CDR2 is SYDVKM in the germline V gene. The CDR3, as DNA: TGTGCCAGCAGTACCCGGGACAGCCAAGAGACCCAGTACTTC. Translation: CASSTRDSQETQYF.